The following is a T cell receptor (beta chain) sequence with its context. The authors reverse transcribed roughly 0.5 to 1 ug RNA with random hexamers. TCRdb called the immunoSEQ multiplex PCR reads again in MiXCR, with one record for every CDR3 protein. The sample lists 300,000 or so distinct CDR3 sequences, 92% occurring once. The sample comes from a study of CD8 T cells in Susac syndrome. CD8+ and CD4+ T cells circulating in blood were sequenced for TCR beta. Trimming cost V 2 bases and J 6 bases, with 14 bases left between them. Germline lookup yields CDR1 MGHRA and CDR2 YSYEKL. The CDR3 runs to 15 residues.

The gene calls are TRBV4-1 and TRBJ1-3; D is unresolved. Sequencing was carried out using CD4+ T cells from PBMCs. This TCR came from a human donor with multiple sclerosis. Here the CDR3 reads CASSQPRARENTIYF. The CDR3 coding sequence is TGCGCCAGCAGCCAACCCCGGGCTCGGGAAAACACCATATATTTT.